This T cell receptor (beta chain) was sequenced during a study of blood T cell repertoires in COVID-19. Study background: T cells, B-cell-depleted T cells, or PBMCs supplied cDNA or gDNA.

Germline assignment: CDR1 GTSNPN and CDR2 SVGIG (reference sequence). After removal of 4 bases from V and 4 bases from J, the junction contained 8 bases not matched to a gene. This CDR3 has 15 amino acids. The protocol was immunoSEQ multiplex PCR, while the TCRdb copy is restricted to in-frame clones and leaves out a portion. The table lists about 410,000 clones, 89% of them singletons. This TCR was sampled from a woman in her 40s with COVID-19, enrolled during active disease. The sample taken for sequencing was peripheral blood. The chain couples TRBV30 to TRBJ2-1; the match to TRBD1 covers 9 bases. In DNA form, the CDR3 reads TGTGCCTGGACTGACGCCGGGACAGGGTACAATGAGCAGTTCTTC. This gives the protein CAWTDAGTGYNEQFF.